These T cell receptor beta chains were read from a single sample in a study of blood T cells in healthy people across ages. TCRdb used MiXCR to reprocess the 5' RACE reads, holding one entry per CDR3 protein. The sample contains about a million distinct CDR3 sequences, 48% of which appear only once. The source material was blood. The receptors come from a young man in good health. The CDR3 runs from the conserved cysteine through the conserved F or W. Each record gives: V gene, clone size, D gene, J gene, CDR3 protein, CDR3 DNA. D genes are given only for firm matches. Size values are once, few and many counts, or a class for expanded clones, and some rows have none.

>TRBV2|once|TRBD2|TRBJ2-1
CASRPGTSWGGLFF
TGTGCCAGCAGACCCGGGACTAGCTGGGGGGGCCTGTTCTTC
>TRBV4-3|NA|NA|TRBJ2-3
CASSHGLEADTQYF
TGCGCCAGCAGCCATGGGCTAGAAGCAGATACGCAGTATTTT
>TRBV4-1|NA|NA|TRBJ1-1
CASSQDFGRNTEAFF
TGCGCCAGCAGCCAAGATTTTGGCAGGAACACTGAAGCTTTCTTT
>TRBV5-1|few|NA|TRBJ2-3
CASSAENQLADTQYF
TGCGCCAGCAGCGCCGAGAATCAGTTGGCAGATACGCAGTATTTT
>TRBV20-1|NA|TRBD2|TRBJ2-1
CSAREASGADYNEQFF
TGCAGTGCTAGAGAGGCTAGCGGGGCAGATTACAATGAGCAGTTCTTC
>TRBV5-1|few|NA|TRBJ2-5
CASSSGDPQQETQYF
TGCGCCAGCAGCTCAGGGGACCCGCAACAAGAGACCCAGTACTTC
>TRBV6-5|NA|NA|TRBJ1-1
CASSYDFTEAFF
TGTGCCAGCAGTTACGATTTCACTGAAGCTTTCTTT
>TRBV21-1|few|NA|TRBJ2-1
CASSKGGKGGLVSYEQFF
TGTGCCAGCAGCAAAGGGGGGAAAGGAGGACTAGTCTCCTATGAGCAGTTCTTC
>TRBV4-1|NA|TRBD2|TRBJ2-3
CASSHKAGTSTDTQYF
TGCGCCAGCAGCCACAAAGCGGGGACTAGCACAGATACGCAGTATTTT
>TRBV10-3|NA|TRBD2|TRBJ2-3
CAISGTTSGGVDTQYF
TGTGCCATCAGTGGAACCACTAGCGGGGGTGTTGATACGCAGTATTTT
>TRBV5-1|NA|TRBD2|TRBJ2-7
CASGGLDVYNEQYF
TGCGCCAGCGGGGGACTAGATGTATACAATGAGCAGTACTTC
>TRBV7-2|few|NA|TRBJ1-6
CASSLKQGPNSPLHF
TGTGCCAGCAGCTTAAAGCAGGGCCCGAATTCACCCCTCCACTTT
>TRBV4-1|few|NA|TRBJ2-6
CASSQDLAGVLTF
TGCGCCAGCAGCCAGGACCTCGCGGGAGTCCTGACTTTC
>TRBV4-1|few|NA|TRBJ2-2
CASSQGSDRYTGELFF
TGCGCCAGCAGCCAAGGGAGTGACAGATACACCGGGGAGCTGTTTTTT
>TRBV11-2|NA|NA|TRBJ1-2
CASSFGTIYGYTF
TGTGCCAGCAGCTTCGGGACAATCTATGGCTACACCTTC
>TRBV24-1|NA|NA|TRBJ2-1
CATSGALPWQFF
TGTGCCACCAGTGGGGCTCTTCCTTGGCAGTTCTTC
>TRBV27|NA|NA|TRBJ1-1
CASSLIGPSRTGEAFF
TGTGCCAGCAGTTTAATCGGGCCCTCCCGGACGGGTGAAGCTTTCTTT
>TRBV5-1|NA|TRBD1|TRBJ2-1
CASSPVGTGLGEQFF
TGCGCCAGCAGCCCGGTAGGGACAGGTTTAGGTGAGCAGTTCTTC
>TRBV10-3|once|NA|TRBJ2-5
CAISAPSQETQYF
TGTGCCATCAGTGCGCCTAGCCAAGAGACCCAGTACTTC
>TRBV11-2|NA|NA|TRBJ1-1
CASSLAAESEAFF
TGTGCCAGCAGCTTAGCGGCTGAGTCTGAAGCTTTCTTT
>TRBV2|few|NA|TRBJ2-1
CASKGSPSYNEQFF
TGTGCCAGCAAGGGCAGCCCCTCCTACAATGAGCAGTTCTTC
>TRBV7-2|NA|NA|TRBJ1-1
CASRGLTANEAFF
TGTGCCAGCAGGGGACTGACAGCGAATGAAGCTTTCTTT
>TRBV4-1|NA|NA|TRBJ2-1
CASSQDFPNEQFF
TGCGCCAGCAGCCAAGATTTTCCCAATGAGCAGTTCTTC
>TRBV4-3|many|TRBD1|TRBJ2-5
CASSQDRGTGVKTQYF
TGCGCCAGCAGCCAAGATAGGGGGACAGGGGTAAAGACCCAGTACTTC
>TRBV10-3|few|TRBD1|TRBJ1-2
CAISGQGLNYGYTF
TGTGCCATCAGTGGACAGGGGTTAAACTATGGCTACACCTTC
>TRBV6-6|once|TRBD2|TRBJ2-1
CASSPGLAGVRYNEQFF
TGTGCCAGCAGCCCCGGACTAGCGGGAGTTCGTTACAATGAGCAGTTCTTC
>TRBV11-2|NA|NA|TRBJ2-7
CASSGRAIGRSGEQYF
TGTGCCAGCAGCGGCCGGGCTATAGGACGAAGTGGAGAGCAGTACTTC
>TRBV4-1|NA|NA|TRBJ1-5
CASSQTADQPQHF
TGCGCCAGCAGCCAGACAGCTGATCAGCCCCAGCATTTT
>TRBV9|few|NA|TRBJ2-5
CASSVGSSEEETQYF
TGTGCCAGCAGCGTAGGTTCTAGCGAAGAAGAGACCCAGTACTTC
>TRBV25-1|NA|NA|TRBJ2-1
CASSDPASYNEQFF
TGTGCCAGCAGTGATCCCGCTTCCTACAATGAGCAGTTCTTC
>TRBV7-2|NA|TRBD2|TRBJ2-1
CASSYSGGAFF
TGTGCCAGCAGCTATAGCGGGGGGGCGTTCTTC
>TRBV3-1|NA|TRBD2|TRBJ2-1
CASSRLAGGQKWNEQFF
TGTGCCAGCAGCCGACTAGCGGGGGGGCAAAAATGGAATGAGCAGTTCTTC
>TRBV4-1|once|NA|TRBJ2-3
CASSPTPSGDTQYF
TGCGCCAGCAGCCCGACGCCGAGTGGGGATACGCAGTATTTT
>TRBV6-2/TRBV6-3|few|TRBD2|TRBJ2-3
CASSYSSEVAGGGRDTQYF
TGTGCCAGCAGTTACTCCTCGGAGGTAGCGGGGGGCGGGAGAGATACGCAGTATTTT
>TRBV29-1|NA|NA|TRBJ2-1
CSGTSRGNNNEQFF
TGCAGCGGGACGTCCAGGGGAAATAACAATGAGCAGTTCTTC
>TRBV20-1|NA|NA|TRBJ2-7
CSASGNTYEQYF
TGCAGTGCTAGCGGGAATACCTACGAGCAGTACTTC
>TRBV6-5|NA|NA|TRBJ1-2
CASSYSDRGGVYGYTF
TGTGCCAGCAGTTACTCCGATCGCGGGGGGGTATATGGCTACACCTTC
>TRBV27|NA|TRBD2|TRBJ2-1
CASSFISGTRKGNEQFF
TGTGCCAGCAGTTTCATTTCAGGGACTAGGAAGGGGAATGAGCAGTTCTTC
>TRBV10-3|NA|NA|TRBJ1-6
CAISEASRSNSPLHF
TGTGCCATCAGTGAGGCGTCTAGAAGTAATTCACCCCTCCACTTT
>TRBV27|NA|NA|TRBJ2-3
CASSLYPGARTDTQYF
TGTGCCAGCAGTTTATATCCAGGGGCCCGCACAGATACGCAGTATTTT
>TRBV5-1|few|TRBD1|TRBJ2-5
CASVPGQGKLETQYF
TGCGCCAGCGTTCCGGGACAGGGTAAATTAGAGACCCAGTACTTC
>TRBV29-1|few|TRBD1|TRBJ1-1
CSVGDRGTEAFF
TGCAGCGTCGGGGACAGGGGCACTGAAGCTTTCTTT
>TRBV6-2/TRBV6-3|NA|NA|TRBJ2-1
CASSDAFYNEQFF
TGTGCCAGCAGTGATGCGTTTTACAATGAGCAGTTCTTC
>TRBV3-1|NA|TRBD1|TRBJ2-7
CASSWTGGMAYEQYF
TGTGCCAGCAGTTGGACAGGGGGCATGGCCTACGAGCAGTACTTC
>TRBV11-2|NA|NA|TRBJ2-3
CASSLAARGDTQYF
TGTGCCAGCAGCTTAGCGGCCCGCGGGGATACGCAGTATTTT
>TRBV4-2|few|TRBD2|TRBJ2-7
CASSRASGAYYEQYF
TGTGCCAGCAGCCGAGCTAGCGGGGCTTACTACGAGCAGTACTTC
>TRBV6-2/TRBV6-3|NA|NA|TRBJ2-5
CASRTSRETQYF
TGTGCCAGCCGGACGAGTCGGGAGACCCAGTACTTC
>TRBV19|NA|NA|TRBJ2-7
CASSIRGVVYEQYF
TGTGCCAGTAGTATAAGGGGGGTCGTCTACGAGCAGTACTTC
>TRBV7-9|NA|TRBD2|TRBJ2-7
CASSLHSGGAVEQYF
TGTGCCAGCAGCTTACACAGCGGGGGGGCCGTCGAGCAGTACTTC
>TRBV27|few|TRBD1|TRBJ1-2
CASSAAGTGVYGYTF
TGTGCCAGCAGCGCCGCCGGGACAGGCGTCTATGGCTACACCTTC
>TRBV7-9|NA|TRBD2|TRBJ2-1
CASSPTTSGRPSYNEQFF
TGTGCCAGCAGCCCGACGACTAGCGGGCGACCCTCCTACAATGAGCAGTTCTTC
>TRBV5-6|once|TRBD2|TRBJ2-7
CASSPQAGDLYEQYF
TGTGCCAGCAGCCCTCAAGCGGGGGACCTCTACGAGCAGTACTTC
>TRBV7-8|few|NA|TRBJ2-2
CASSLVRFRGNTGELFF
TGTGCCAGCAGCTTAGTCCGTTTTCGGGGGAACACCGGGGAGCTGTTTTTT